Below are 18 T cell receptor beta chains sequenced from a single sample in a study of metastatic and nonmetastatic thyroid tumors. Through MiXCR, TCRdb re-clonotyped the PCR reads. Among 14,000 or so clones listed, 30% to 35% were seen once. Thyroid surgery had not been preceded by any treatment in any patient. The sample consisted of tumor tissue. The receptors derive from a female donor with papillary thyroid cancer or a benign thyroid nodule (not recorded which). Some clones in this sample may be carry-over from other donors' samples.

V is TRBV20-1 and J is TRBJ2-1; D ambiguous. Germline values: CDR1 DFQATT, CDR2 SNEGSKA (reference sequence). This CDR3 is 14 amino acids long. CDR3 sequence: CRPRPPSSYNEQFF. CDR3 bases: TGCAGGCCGCGGCCCCCGAGCTCCTACAATGAGCAGTTCTTC.

This clone occurred many times. The CDR3 bases are TGCAGCGTTAGGGGGGGACAGGTCTCCTACGAGCAGTACTTC. It encodes CSVRGGQVSYEQYF. The genes are TRBV29-1 and TRBJ2-7, with D tentatively TRBD1 (8 bases). The germline gives CDR1 SQVTM, CDR2 ANQGSEA. The CDR3 covers 14 residues. Trimming shortened V by 5 bases and J by 0 bases, and 14 bases separated the two germline ends.

This clone was picked up many times. This rearrangement joins TRBV28 to TRBJ2-3; D not resolved. Trimming took 2 bases from V and 5 from J, leaving 8 bases between them. Per the germline V gene, CDR1 is MDHEN and CDR2 is SYDVKM. CDR3 size: 13 residues. The CDR3 loop is CASSLGLQDTQYF. CDR3 in DNA: TGTGCCAGCAGTTTAGGCCTTCAAGATACGCAGTATTTT.

As to this clone: A read error is possible here, since a much larger clone lies one base away. This CDR3 is CASSLTSLSIDTQYF. Here the CDR3 DNA reads TGTGCCAGCAGCTTAACTTCGCTCAGCATAGATACGCAGTATTTT. The rearrangement joins TRBV11-2 to TRBJ2-3; D ambiguous. The V gene's germline CDR1 is SGHAT and CDR2 FQNNGV. The CDR3 spans 15 residues.

This clone is deemed medium-sized. This chain connects TRBV19 to TRBJ2-3; no firm D call. CDR3 size: 16 residues. V lost 4 bases and J 0 bases, leaving 14 bases between the germline ends. The germline V gene encodes CDR1 LNHDA and CDR2 SQIVND (reference sequence). The DNA for the CDR3 is TGTGCCAGTAGTACCACTCGATACACTAGCACAGATACGCAGTATTTT. This codes for CASSTTRYTSTDTQYF.

This clone was counted ten times or more. The chain uses TRBV2 and TRBJ2-6; TRBD1 aligns across 8 bases. CDR1 and CDR2 from the germline V gene are SNHLY and FYNNEI. This CDR3 is 18 amino acids long. The trim removed 6 bases at V and 4 bases at J, leaving 14 bases unmatched. CDR3 residues: CASSHSRTGYSGANVLTF. CDR3 bases: TGTGCCAGCAGCCACTCCCGGACAGGGTATTCAGGGGCCAACGTCCTGACTTTC.

This clone was detected many times. This sequence joins TRBV30 and TRBJ2-6; 9 bases are shared with TRBD1. This CDR3 has 14 residues. V lost 8 bases to trimming and J lost 3 bases; unmatched junction nucleotides: 5. Per germline, CDR1 GTSNPN and CDR2 SVGIG (reference sequence). CDR3 in amino acids: CAGWTGVGANVLTF. DNA for the CDR3: TGTGCCGGGTGGACAGGGGTTGGGGCCAACGTCCTGACTTTC.

This clone was detected once. In nucleotides, the CDR3 is TGTGCCAGCAGCTTGGAAATTTCACTAGAAACTGAGCAGTTCTTC. Translated: CASSLEISLETEQFF. The V call is TRBV5-6, the J call TRBJ2-1; D might be TRBD2 (5 bases). With 0 bases removed from V and 9 bases from J, the gap between germline ends came to 16 bases. The germline V gene encodes CDR1 SGHDT and CDR2 YYEEEE. This CDR3 spans 15 amino acids.

This clone was seen ten or more times. The chain joins TRBV19 to TRBJ2-1; a weak D match, TRBD2 (5 bases). Germline assignment: CDR1 LNHDA and CDR2 SQIVND (reference sequence). Trimming pared 3 bases from V and 0 bases from J, leaving 9 bases between. The CDR3 has 15 amino acids. CDR3 nucleotide sequence: TGTGCCAGTAGTATGGGGAGCAGCTCCTACAATGAGCAGTTCTTC. It yields the protein CASSMGSSSYNEQFF.

On this clone: Germline and junction disagree at one end, which may indicate a read error. The rearrangement uses TRBV11-2 and TRBJ2-1, with D perhaps matching TRBD2 (5 bases). CDR1 is SGHAT, CDR2 FQNNGV, per germline. The CDR3 runs 13 residues. CDR3 nucleotide sequence: TGTGCCAGCATCCCAACACGAGGATGGGAGCATTTCTTC. Translated, it gives CASIPTRGWEHFF.

There are many counts of this clone. V usage is TRBV27 and J usage is TRBJ1-5, with 10 bases lining up with TRBD1. CDR1 and CDR2 from the germline V gene are MNHEY and SMNVEV (reference sequence). V trimming: 5 bases; J trimming: 1 base; junction bases outside the gene matches: 8. The CDR3 loop spans 17 amino acids. CDR3: CASSLTGTGVSNQPQHF. In nucleotides, the CDR3 is TGTGCCAGCAGTCTTACCGGGACAGGGGTGAGCAATCAGCCCCAGCATTTT.

In this sample, this clone is medium-sized. The chain joins TRBV4-1 to TRBJ1-2; TRBD1 might be the D (6 bases). The CDR3 covers 15 residues. The germline V gene has CDR1 MGHRA and CDR2 YSYEKL. V was trimmed by 0 bases and J by 1 base, leaving 9 bases between them. Here the CDR3 reads CASSQDRTVNYGYTF. DNA for the CDR3: TGCGCCAGCAGCCAAGATAGGACAGTTAACTATGGCTACACCTTC.

The chain links TRBV6-1 to TRBJ2-7; 11 nucleotides agree with TRBD1. Trimming took 3 bases from V and 0 from J; bases not matched to a gene: 1. This CDR3 has 15 residues. Germline V gene data show CDR1 as MNHNS and CDR2 as SASEGT. The CDR3 loop reads CASSEGTGGSYEQYF. For the CDR3, the DNA is TGTGCCAGCAGTGAGGGGACAGGGGGCTCCTACGAGCAGTACTTC.

The chain uses TRBV7-2 and TRBJ2-3; TRBD2 might be the D (5 bases). The ends were cut back, 2 bases at V and 6 bases at J, with 9 bases in the middle. CDR1 is SGHTA, CDR2 FQGNSA, per germline. The CDR3 runs to 13 residues. Here the CDR3 DNA reads TGTGCCAGCAGCTTAAGGGAGAGGGATACGCAGTATTTT. Encoded protein: CASSLRERDTQYF. Full variable domain (missing parts from reference TRBV7-2 and TRBJ2-3): GAGVSQSPSNKVTEKGKDVELRCDPISGHTALYWYRQSLGQGLEFLIYFQGNSAPDKSGLPSDRFSAERTGGSVSTLTIQRTQQEDSAVYLCASSLRERDTQYFGPGTRLTVL.

This clone was seen a few times. The rearrangement joins TRBV6-1 to TRBJ2-3; 8 nucleotides match TRBD2. The CDR3 extends over 16 amino acids. Trimming at V came to 2 bases and at J to 1 base, leaving 5 bases not matched to a gene. The V gene's germline CDR1 is MNHNS and CDR2 SASEGT. The CDR3 DNA reads TGTGCCAGCAGTGAATCGGGAGGGTCCGGCACAGATACGCAGTATTTT. Translated, it gives CASSESGGSGTDTQYF.

Judged by abundance, this clone is medium-sized. The chain is built from TRBV28 and TRBJ2-1, with 8 bases aligning to TRBD2. The CDR3 totals 16 residues. Germline CDR1 is MDHEN and CDR2 is SYDVKM. Trimming at V came to 5 bases and at J to 1 base, leaving 7 bases not matched to a gene. The CDR3 reads CASSPLLAASYNEQFF. DNA for the CDR3: TGTGCCAGCAGTCCTCTACTAGCGGCTTCCTACAATGAGCAGTTCTTC.

This chain links TRBV28 with TRBJ1-2; D is ambiguous. Trimming stripped 6 bases from V and 0 bases from J, with 14 bases between. This CDR3 comprises 15 residues. Germline V gives CDR1 MDHEN, CDR2 SYDVKM. The CDR3 DNA reads TGTGCCAGCAGACCCTGTTCCACCTCTAACTATGGCTACACCTTC. It is translated as CASRPCSTSNYGYTF.

This clone has just a few counts. At one of its ends the junction is not consistent with the germline gene, which may arise from a read error. The chain has TRBV27 and TRBJ2-7, with 9 bases aligning to TRBD1. This CDR3 spans 14 amino acids. Germline V gives CDR1 MNHEY, CDR2 SMNVEV (reference sequence). Here the CDR3 reads CASILGTGSYEQYF. As DNA, the CDR3 is TGTGCCAGCATTTTAGGGACAGGGAGCTACGAGCAATACTTC.